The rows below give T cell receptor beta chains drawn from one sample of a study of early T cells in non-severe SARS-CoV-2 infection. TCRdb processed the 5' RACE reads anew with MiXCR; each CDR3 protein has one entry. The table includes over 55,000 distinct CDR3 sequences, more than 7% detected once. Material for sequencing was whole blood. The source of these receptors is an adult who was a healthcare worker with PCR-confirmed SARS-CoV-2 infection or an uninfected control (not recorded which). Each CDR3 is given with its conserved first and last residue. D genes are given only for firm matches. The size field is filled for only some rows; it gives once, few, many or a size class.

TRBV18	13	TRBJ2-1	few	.	CASSPISNNEQFF	TGTGCCAGCTCACCGATTTCGAATAATGAGCAGTTCTTC
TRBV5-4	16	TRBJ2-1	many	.	CASSHGTPQSENEQFF	TGTGCCAGCAGCCACGGGACGCCCCAGTCGGAGAATGAGCAGTTCTTC
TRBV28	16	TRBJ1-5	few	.	CATMNFGQLSNQPQHF	TGTGCCACCATGAATTTTGGACAGCTTAGCAATCAGCCCCAGCATTTT
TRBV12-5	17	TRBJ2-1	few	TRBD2	CASGLHPGLGTSNEQFF	TGTGCTAGTGGTTTACACCCGGGACTAGGAACGTCCAATGAGCAGTTCTTC
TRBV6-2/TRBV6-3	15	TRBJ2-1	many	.	CASSYARAPSNEQFF	TGTGCCAGCAGTTACGCGCGAGCCCCTAGCAATGAGCAGTTCTTC
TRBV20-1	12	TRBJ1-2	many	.	CSARGQHYGYTF	TGCAGTGCCCGGGGGCAACACTATGGCTACACCTTC
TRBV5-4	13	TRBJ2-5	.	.	CASTQGLGETQYF	TGTGCCAGCACCCAGGGTTTGGGGGAGACCCAGTACTTC
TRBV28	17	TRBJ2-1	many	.	CATKTELGPRVRGEQFF	TGTGCCACCAAAACAGAACTAGGCCCCAGAGTGAGGGGTGAGCAGTTCTTC
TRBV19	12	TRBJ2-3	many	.	CASRGWTGTQYF	TGTGCCAGTAGAGGATGGACGGGTACGCAGTATTTT
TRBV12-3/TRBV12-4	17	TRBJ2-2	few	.	CASSFWYPSENTGELFF	TGTGCCAGCAGTTTTTGGTATCCCAGCGAGAACACCGGGGAGCTGTTTTTT
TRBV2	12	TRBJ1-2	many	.	CASSDTNNGYTF	TGTGCCAGCAGTGACACCAATAATGGCTACACCTTC
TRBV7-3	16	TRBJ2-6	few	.	CASSLNRAAGANVLTF	TGTGCCAGCAGCTTAAACAGGGCGGCGGGGGCCAACGTCCTGACTTTC
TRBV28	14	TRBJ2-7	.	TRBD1	CASSLRTGNYEQYF	TGTGCCAGCAGTTTACGGACAGGGAACTACGAGCAGTACTTC
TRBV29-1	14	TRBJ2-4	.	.	CSVEARGAKNIQYF	TGCAGCGTTGAGGCCCGGGGCGCCAAAAACATTCAGTACTTC
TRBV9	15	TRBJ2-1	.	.	CASSAWGQRYNEQFF	TGTGCCAGCAGCGCCTGGGGGCAGCGGTACAATGAGCAGTTCTTC
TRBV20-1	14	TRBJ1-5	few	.	CSARDNMGPQPQHF	TGCAGTGCTAGAGATAATATGGGGCCTCAGCCCCAGCATTTT
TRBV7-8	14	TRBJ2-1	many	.	CASRAGDGYNEQFF	TGTGCCAGCAGGGCAGGGGACGGGTACAATGAGCAGTTCTTC
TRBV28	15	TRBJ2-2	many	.	CASSFGNPNTGELFF	TGTGCCAGCAGTTTCGGGAACCCGAACACCGGGGAGCTGTTTTTT
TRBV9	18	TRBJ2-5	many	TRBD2	CASSVAGLAGAGQETQYF	TGTGCCAGCAGCGTAGCTGGGCTAGCGGGAGCCGGCCAAGAGACCCAGTACTTC
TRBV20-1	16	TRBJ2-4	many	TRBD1	CSAPAGTGETKNIQYF	TGCAGTGCCCCGGCCGGGACAGGGGAGACCAAAAACATTCAGTACTTC
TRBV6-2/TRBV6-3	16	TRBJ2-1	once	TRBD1	CASSTTRDRNYNEQFF	TGTGCCAGCAGTACCACCCGGGACAGGAACTACAATGAGCAGTTCTTC
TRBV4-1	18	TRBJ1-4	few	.	CASRQGPRSRARNEKLFF	TGCGCCAGCAGACAAGGTCCAAGGTCCCGGGCGAGGAATGAAAAACTGTTTTTT
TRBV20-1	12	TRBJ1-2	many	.	CSASQGGKGYTF	TGCAGTGCCTCCCAGGGAGGGAAGGGCTACACCTTC
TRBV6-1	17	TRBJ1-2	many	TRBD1	CASSASKGTGTDYGYTF	TGTGCCAGCAGTGCATCAAAGGGGACCGGGACAGACTATGGCTACACCTTC
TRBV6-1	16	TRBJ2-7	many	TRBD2	CASSVGGREGSYEQYF	TGTGCCAGCAGCGTTGGAGGGCGGGAGGGCTCCTACGAGCAGTACTTC
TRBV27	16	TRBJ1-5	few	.	CASSRGMVRSNQPQHF	TGTGCCAGCAGTAGGGGCATGGTACGGAGCAATCAGCCCCAGCATTTT
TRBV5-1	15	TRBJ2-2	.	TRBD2	CASSLTSGSSGELFF	TGCGCCAGCAGCTTGACTAGCGGGAGTAGCGGGGAGCTGTTTTTT
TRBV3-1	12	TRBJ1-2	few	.	CASSQGDYGYTF	TGTGCCAGCAGCCAGGGGGACTATGGCTACACCTTC
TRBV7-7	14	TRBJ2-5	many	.	CASSLAGEGETQYF	TGTGCCAGCAGCTTAGCGGGAGAGGGGGAGACCCAGTACTTC